The 15 T cell receptor beta chains below come from one sample, sequenced in a study of cytomegalovirus exposure and HLA in healthy donors. The study ran its PCR with 60 Vbeta and 13 Jbeta primers. Sequenced by immunoSEQ multiplex PCR; TCRdb stores in-frame clones only, minus some. The sample holds roughly 190,000 clones, 78% seen once. The sequencing input was PBMCs. Receptors originate from a female donor in good health and CMV-seronegative.

The chain recombines TRBV11-3 with TRBJ2-1; possibly TRBD1 for D (6 bases). Trimming pared 3 bases from V and 7 bases from J, leaving 16 bases between. This CDR3 spans 15 amino acids. Germline-derived CDR1 and CDR2 are SGHNT and YENEEA. CDR3 protein: CASSFKNRARNEQFF. CDR3 bases: TGTGCCAGCAGCTTCAAGAACAGGGCAAGAAATGAGCAGTTCTTC. Full variable domain (missing parts from reference TRBV11-3 and TRBJ2-1): EAGVVQSPRYKIIEKKQPVAFWCNPISGHNTLYWYLQNLGQGPELLIRYENEEAVDDSQLPKDRFSAERLKGVDSTLKIQPAELGDSAVYLCASSFKNRARNEQFFGPGTRLTVL.

This clone was detected only a few times. J is TRBJ1-2 and V is TRBV28, with 10 positions matching TRBD1. J lost 3 bases, V lost 5 bases, and 6 bases had no gene match. Germline CDR1 and CDR2: MDHEN and SYDVKM. This CDR3 comprises 15 residues. The CDR3: CASSASGTGDYGYTF. The CDR3 bases are TGTGCCAGCAGTGCCTCGGGGACAGGGGACTATGGCTACACCTTC.

This chain links TRBV4-1 with TRBJ2-7, with a tentative D call TRBD2 (6 bases). This CDR3 region has 15 residues. Trimming shortened V by 0 bases and J by 3 bases, and 12 bases separated the two germline ends. Germline-derived CDR1 and CDR2 are MGHRA and YSYEKL. The CDR3 reads CASSQERTKGYEQYF. The CDR3 nucleotides read TGCGCCAGCAGCCAAGAGAGGACTAAGGGCTACGAGCAGTACTTC.

The rearrangement uses TRBV30 and TRBJ2-5; weak D call: TRBD1 (6 bases). The tail of the sequence fits TRBJ2-7 better, so the J call may be wrong. Per the germline V gene, CDR1 is GTSNPN and CDR2 is SVGIG (reference sequence). The CDR3 totals 18 residues. CDR3 DNA: TGTGCCTGGGCCAGGGGTGGGGGCGTGGGTCCCCGATCCTACGAGCAGTACTTC. Its translation is CAWARGGGVGPRSYEQYF.

This rearrangement joins TRBV28 to TRBJ2-5; 12 nucleotides agree with TRBD1. With V trimmed by 3 bases and J by 7 bases, 6 bases remained unmatched. The V gene's germline CDR1 is MDHEN and CDR2 SYDVKM. This CDR3 contains 15 residues. The CDR3 spells CASSLGQGAQGTQYF. The CDR3 nucleotides are TGTGCCAGCAGTTTGGGACAGGGGGCGCAGGGGACCCAGTACTTC.

The CDR3: CASSDKRGAAGNTIYF. The CDR3 bases are TGCGCCAGCAGTGACAAACGGGGGGCGGCTGGAAACACCATATATTTT. V and J are TRBV10-2 and TRBJ1-3, with a weak D call TRBD1 (6 bases). This CDR3 spans 16 amino acids. CDR1 and CDR2 (germline): WSHSY, SAAADI. Between the trimmed V and J ends, which lost 3 bases and 2 bases, there was a span of 14 bases.

The chain carries TRBV4-1 and TRBJ2-7; D may be TRBD1 (5 bases). Germline CDR1 MGHRA, CDR2 YSYEKL. The V gene lost 1 base and the J gene lost 5 bases, with 18 bases spanning the gap. CDR3 length equals 16 residues. CDR3 sequence: CASSQGFTGVTDEQYF. The CDR3 DNA sequence: TGCGCCAGCAGCCAAGGCTTTACAGGAGTTACGGACGAGCAGTACTTC.

This clone was seen just once. The chain recombines TRBV7-3 with TRBJ2-6; D is ambiguous. Germline V gene sequence: CDR1 SGHTA, CDR2 FQGTGA. V lost 5 bases, J lost 2 bases, and 10 bases lay in between. The CDR3 has 15 amino acids. CDR3 residues: CASSPPGTGANVLTF. The CDR3 nucleotides read TGTGCCAGCAGCCCCCCCGGTACTGGGGCCAACGTCCTGACTTTC.

The chain combines TRBV4-3 with TRBJ2-2, with TRBD2 identical over 9 bases. The V gene end was trimmed by 0 bases and the J gene end by 0 bases; junction bases not matched to a gene: 11. This CDR3 has 20 residues. Germline assignment: CDR1 LGHNA and CDR2 YSLEER. The CDR3, as DNA: TGCGCCAGCAGCCAAGAATGGTTCCTAGCGGGGTTCGCGAACACCGGGGAGCTGTTTTTT. Translating it yields CASSQEWFLAGFANTGELFF.

V gene TRBV2 combines with J gene TRBJ2-7; D gene unclear. Between the trimmed V and J ends, which lost 3 bases and 1 base, there was a span of 4 bases. The germline V gene has CDR1 SNHLY and CDR2 FYNNEI. The CDR3 totals 12 residues. The CDR3 region is CASSDESYEQYF. The CDR3 nucleotides read TGTGCCAGCAGTGACGAGTCCTACGAGCAGTACTTC.

Here the CDR3 DNA reads TGTGCCAGCAGCGTAGCTGAGGCTAGCGACTCCTACGAGCAGTACTTC. Residues: CASSVAEASDSYEQYF. The chain has TRBV9 and TRBJ2-7; D is perhaps TRBD2 (6 bases). The germline CDR1 and CDR2 sequences are SGDLS and YYNGEE. The length of the CDR3 is 16 residues. Trimming removed 0 bases at V and 0 bases at J, with 13 bases between.

This chain connects TRBV25-1 to TRBJ2-5; 7 nucleotides align to TRBD2. V shed 2 bases and J 11 bases; nucleotides not matched to a gene: 14. The CDR3 extends over 15 amino acids. Germline V gene data show CDR1 as MGHDK and CDR2 as SYGVNS. CDR3: CASSERSSGKHRQYF. In DNA, the CDR3 is TGTGCCAGCAGTGAACGGTCGAGCGGGAAGCATAGGCAGTACTTC.

The genes are TRBV28 and TRBJ2-3; perhaps TRBD2 as D (5 bases). The germline V gene encodes CDR1 MDHEN and CDR2 SYDVKM. The germline V and J ends were trimmed by 6 bases and 5 bases, with 15 bases remaining between them. CDR3 length: 14 residues. This chain's CDR3 is CASSSSGLGDTQYF. The CDR3 DNA is TGTGCCAGCAGCTCTTCAGGACTGGGAGATACGCAGTATTTT.

V gene TRBV10-3 combines with J gene TRBJ1-6; no firm D call. CDR1 and CDR2 from the germline V gene are ENHRY and SYGVKD. The CDR3 loop spans 13 amino acids. The V end was cut by 2 bases, the J end by 10 bases, with 9 bases between. DNA for the CDR3: TGTGCCATCAGTGAGGCCCCTAGGTCACCCCTCCACTTT. It translates to CAISEAPRSPLHF.

V is TRBV5-1 and J is TRBJ1-1; 7 bases match TRBD1. The CDR3 totals 14 residues. In germline, CDR1 is SGHRS, CDR2 YFSETQ. V shed 0 bases, J shed 2 bases, and the junction held 1 base outside the gene matches. The CDR3 bases are TGCGCCAGCAGCTTGGGAGGGGGCAACACTGAAGCTTTCTTT. It specifies CASSLGGGNTEAFF.